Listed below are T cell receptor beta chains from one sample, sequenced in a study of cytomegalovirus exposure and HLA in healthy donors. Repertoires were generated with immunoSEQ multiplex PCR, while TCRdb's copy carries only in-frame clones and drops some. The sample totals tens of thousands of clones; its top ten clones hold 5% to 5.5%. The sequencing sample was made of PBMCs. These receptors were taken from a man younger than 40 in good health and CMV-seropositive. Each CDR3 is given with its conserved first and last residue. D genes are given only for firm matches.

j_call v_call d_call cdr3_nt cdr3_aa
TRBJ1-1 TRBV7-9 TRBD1 TGTGCCAGCAGCTTAGAAGGGGGCCTAAGTACAGCTTTCTTT CASSLEGGLSTAFF
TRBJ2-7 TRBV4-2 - TGTGCCAGCAGCCGCAACAGGGTCGCTGACGAGCAGTACTTC CASSRNRVADEQYF
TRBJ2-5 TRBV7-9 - TGTGCCAGCAGCTTTAGCCTTTCAAGGCAAGAGACCCAGTACTTC CASSFSLSRQETQYF
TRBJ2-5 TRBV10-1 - TGCGCCAGCAGTGTGTACAGGGAATTGTACCAAGAGACCCAGTACTTC CASSVYRELYQETQYF
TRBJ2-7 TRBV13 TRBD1 TGTGCCAGCAGCGTCGGGGACAGGGGGACCTACGAGCAGTACTTC CASSVGDRGTYEQYF
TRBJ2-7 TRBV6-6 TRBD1 TGTGCCAGCGAGGGGGCACCTTCCTACGAGCAGTACTTC CASEGAPSYEQYF
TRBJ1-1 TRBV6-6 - TGTGCCAGCAGTTACCAGACTGAGTACACTGAAGCTTTCTTT CASSYQTEYTEAFF
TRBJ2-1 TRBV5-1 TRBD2 TGCGCCAGCAGCCCGCGCTTGATGCGGGAGGGCGTCGTTAGTGAGCAGTTCTTC CASSPRLMREGVVSEQFF
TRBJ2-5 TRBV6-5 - TGTGCCAGCAGTTACCACCCTAATCTGCGGGGGACCCAGTACTTC CASSYHPNLRGTQYF
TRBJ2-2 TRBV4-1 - TGCGCCAGCAGCCAAGACGAAGTCCAGGGCGCCACCGGGGAGCTGTTTTTT CASSQDEVQGATGELFF
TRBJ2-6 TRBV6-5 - TGTGCCAGCAGTTACTCTATCCGCTCTGGGGCCAACGTCCTGACTTTC CASSYSIRSGANVLTF
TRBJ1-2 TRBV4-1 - TGCGCCAGCAGCCCCGGGTTCGAGGGCTCCAATGGCTACACCTTC CASSPGFEGSNGYTF
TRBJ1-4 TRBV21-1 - TGTGCCAGCAGCAAACCCCCCAGACACGGTGAAAAACTGTTTTTT CASSKPPRHGEKLFF
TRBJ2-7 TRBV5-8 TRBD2 TGTGCCAGCAGCCCCCCAAGCGGGAGAAACTTCTACGAGCAGTACTTC CASSPPSGRNFYEQYF
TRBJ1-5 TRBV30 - TGTGCCTGGTCTTCGGGCAGAGCGGGCAATCAGCCCCAGCATTTT CAWSSGRAGNQPQHF
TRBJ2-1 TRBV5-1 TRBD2 TGCGCCAGCAGTCCGACTAGCGGGAGTCGCGACAATGAGCAGTTCTTC CASSPTSGSRDNEQFF
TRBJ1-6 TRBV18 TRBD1 TGTGCCAGCTCACTGACAGGGGAGAGGAATTCACCCCTCCACTTT CASSLTGERNSPLHF
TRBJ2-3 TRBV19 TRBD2 TGTGCCAGTAGTATGATTACAGCGGGGGGCACAGATACGCAGTATTTT CASSMITAGGTDTQYF
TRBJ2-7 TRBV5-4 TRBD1 TGTGCCAGCAGCTTGAGGATAAGGGGGCCGTACGAGCAGTACTTC CASSLRIRGPYEQYF